The 10 T cell receptor beta chains given below trace back to one sample, sequenced in a study of T cells in Graves' hyperthyroidism and ophthalmopathy. Amplified TCR beta CDR3 regions derived from RNA transcripts. Carried out on the TCR CDR3, a first-round RT-PCR used the HTBI primer set. TCRdb re-called the multiplex PCR reads through MiXCR, storing one row per CDR3 protein. The profile shows 380,000 or so distinct CDR3 sequences, approximately 13% of them singletons. Sequenced: blood. The receptors derive from a woman aged 30 to 39 with Graves' hyperthyroidism.

This rearrangement joins TRBV9 to TRBJ1-5; D is uncertain. The CDR3 totals 13 residues. V dropped 3 bases and J dropped 10 bases, with 14 bases sitting between them. CDR1 and CDR2 from the germline V gene are SGDLS and YYNGEE. Written as DNA, the CDR3 is TGTGCCAGCAGCGCCTCATCAGGAGGACCCCAGCATTTT. Amino acid sequence: CASSASSGGPQHF.

This clonotype was counted ten times or more. J is TRBJ2-1 and V is TRBV20-1, with a possible D match to TRBD2 (5 bases). The V end lost 3 bases, the J end lost 4 bases, and 13 bases lay between the germline ends. This CDR3 region has 14 residues. Germline lookup yields CDR1 DFQATT and CDR2 SNEGSKA (reference sequence). The CDR3 protein is CSASRAEVYNEQFF. For the CDR3, the DNA is TGCAGTGCTAGTAGGGCGGAGGTATACAATGAGCAGTTCTTC.

This clonotype was recorded at least ten times. The chain joins TRBV2 to TRBJ2-3; D is uncertain. The germline V gene has CDR1 SNHLY and CDR2 FYNNEI. V was trimmed by 5 bases and J by 5 bases, leaving 8 bases between them. This CDR3 has 12 residues. CDR3 bases: TGTGCCAGCAGTCGGCTGGGAGATACGCAGTATTTT. This codes for CASSRLGDTQYF.

J is TRBJ1-6 and V is TRBV20-1; maybe TRBD1 (6 bases). The germline V gene encodes CDR1 DFQATT and CDR2 SNEGSKA (reference sequence). The CDR3 spans 15 residues. With 5 bases removed from V and 0 bases from J, the gap between germline ends came to 11 bases. CDR3 region: CSAPQGSSYNSPLHF. Written as DNA, the CDR3 is TGCAGTGCTCCCCAGGGGAGCTCCTATAATTCACCCCTCCACTTT.

The V call is TRBV29-1, the J call TRBJ2-7; D is unresolved. The ends were cut back, 6 bases at V and 2 bases at J, with 8 bases in the middle. The germline CDR1 and CDR2 sequences are SQVTM and ANQGSEA. The CDR3 covers 11 residues. As DNA, the CDR3 is TGCAGCGTCTTAGCAACCTACGAGCAGTACTTC. This codes for CSVLATYEQYF.

The rearrangement joins TRBV19 to TRBJ2-2, with TRBD2 matching 13 bases. J was trimmed by 4 bases and V by 10 bases; bases with no gene match: 3. The CDR3 is made up of 14 amino acids. Per germline, CDR1 LNHDA and CDR2 SQIVND (reference sequence). CDR3 loop: CATTSGRATGELFF. DNA for the CDR3: TGTGCCACAACTAGCGGGAGGGCCACCGGGGAGCTGTTTTTT. The full variable domain, completed using reference TRBV19 and TRBJ2-2, is DGGITQSPKYLFRKEGQNVTLSCEQNLNHDAMYWYRQDPGQGLRLIYYSQIVNDFQKGDIAEGYSVSREKKESFPLTVTSAQKNPTAFYLCATTSGRATGELFFGEGSRLTVL.

This clonotype has only a few counts. The gene calls are TRBV29-1 and TRBJ1-1, with D perhaps matching TRBD1 (5 bases). The CDR3 contains 10 residues. Germline V gene data show CDR1 as SQVTM and CDR2 as ANQGSEA. Between the trimmed V and J ends, which lost 4 bases and 10 bases, there was a span of 10 bases. CDR3 sequence reads: CSVVEGRAFF. CDR3 nucleotide sequence: TGCAGCGTTGTGGAGGGGCGAGCTTTCTTT.

This CDR3 is CASSFDPYNEQFF. In DNA form, the CDR3 reads TGTGCCAGCAGTTTTGATCCATACAATGAGCAGTTCTTC. The gene calls are TRBV28 and TRBJ2-1, with D unclear. The CDR3 runs to 13 residues. The germline gives CDR1 MDHEN, CDR2 SYDVKM. Deletions cut 3 bases from V and 4 bases from J, with 7 bases between.

CDR3 sequence: CASSPNRDTATDTQYF. CDR3 nucleotides: TGTGCCAGCAGCCCCAACAGGGATACGGCCACAGATACGCAGTATTTT. This chain connects TRBV27 to TRBJ2-3; possible D gene TRBD1, 6 bases. This CDR3 comprises 16 residues. The V end was cut by 6 bases, the J end by 2 bases, with 18 bases between. The germline CDR1 and CDR2 sequences are MNHEY and SMNVEV (reference sequence).

This clonotype occurred many times. This rearrangement joins TRBV27 to TRBJ2-5, with D perhaps matching TRBD1 (6 bases). V was trimmed by 2 bases and J by 0 bases, leaving 16 bases between them. The CDR3 consists of 17 residues. CDR1 and CDR2 from the germline V gene are MNHEY and SMNVEV (reference sequence). The CDR3 is CASSLRGTPLYQETQYF. As DNA, the CDR3 is TGTGCCAGCAGTTTAAGGGGGACCCCCTTGTACCAAGAGACCCAGTACTTC.